This T cell receptor beta chain derives from a study of T cell repertoires in cytomegalovirus infection (dated 2019 in TCRdb). Regarding the research as a whole: The peptide stimulations were aimed at well-studied HLA-B-restricted epitopes as well as recently identified HLA-C-restricted CMV epitopes, whose presentation resists viral immunomodulation. Because public TCR beta signatures pointed to carriage of CMV infection together with the matching HLA type, the HLA type of each donor mattered for the analysis.

This clonotype was seen a few times. The specificity of this receptor is unknown. Per-base qualities were not stored, and no clone one base away is much larger. This sample was sequenced with an Illumina HiSeq 1500. The public reads were quality trimmed at Q25 with fastp and then assembled into clones with MiXCR by TCRdb, keeping productive beta chains. Merged by CDR3 protein, the rows form single entries marked with the most common genes and DNA. A total of fewer than 1,000,000 distinct CDR3 sequences appear in this sample, roughly 30% of them only once. The biggest ten clones account for roughly 13% of the sample. Read against the paper, the sample's treatment or condition label means: in vitro stimulation with specific CMV peptide epitopes to enrich CMV-specific T cells. Study-level results and caveats: The ex vivo response was dominated by HLA-C-restricted CMV-specific TCR beta clonotypes, and the single most frequent clonotype in two of eight donors was supplied by these HLA-C-restricted clonotypes. In both this cohort and an independent cohort of 352 donors, the cumulative frequency of public TCR beta family members distinguished carriers of CMV infection plus the relevant HLA type.

The CDR3 goes from the cysteine to the phenylalanine over 15 residues. Only the CDR3 region is kept as DNA, spanning 45 bases read in frame from base 1. CDR1 and CDR2, looked up from the germline V gene, are ENHRY and SYGVKD. Clipping removes 2 bases from V and 7 bases from J, with 7 as the unmatched junction base count. This sample comprised cultured CD8+ T cells from PBMCs, obtained from culture after CMV antigen stimulation. This clonotype originated in a human donor in good health (CMV status not recorded). Some clones in this sample may be carry-over from other donors' samples. This sequence uses TRBV10-3 and TRBJ1-5; TRBD1 lines up with 8 middle nucleotides. In nucleotide form, the sequence is TGTGCCATCAGTGAGGCCGACAGGGGCGGCCAGCCCCAGCATTTT. This codes for CAISEADRGGQPQHF.